This TCR beta chain was observed in a study of tumor-infiltrating lymphocytes in primary liver carcinoma. Study details: Cases comprised patients with primary liver carcinoma who received surgical resection. Study results and limitations: Tumor samples exhibited a significantly greater top-250-clone fraction than blood samples (p = 0.039). Pairs comparing tumor with adjacent tissue or blood overlapped less than pairs drawn from tumor regions.

The CDR3 has 16 amino acids. Germline loops: CDR1 SQVTM, CDR2 ANQGSEA. Production of TCR beta cDNA used 500 ng total RNA together with a constant-region primer. Three rounds of nested multiplex PCR with slightly modified ARM-PCR produced TCR beta libraries. Researchers ran the first two PCR rounds for roughly 11 cycles each with TRBV1-TRBV30 forward primers and a C-beta reverse primer. A single record per CDR3 protein comes from TCRdb applying MiXCR to the multiplex PCR reads. The table includes about 210,000 distinct CDR3 sequences, less than 75% detected once. This clonotype was counted a single time. What it binds is unknown. Its ends do not fully match the called genes, so a read error is possible. It was unsorted whole blood that yielded blood RNA, and germline DNA was also extracted.

This chain connects TRBV29-1 to TRBJ2-3, with 10 bases identical to TRBD2. Material for sequencing was peripheral blood. This receptor was taken from a woman in her sixties or seventies with primary liver carcinoma and hepatitis B virus infection. The CDR3 spells CSGEGRAGGSADTQYF. CDR3 nucleotides: TGCAGCGGTGAAGGTCGAGCGGGAGGGAGCGCAGATACGCAGTATTTT.